This TCR beta chain emerged from a study of beta chain features in type 1 diabetes (dated by TCRdb to the late 2010s). Notes on the research overall: Patients and healthy donors did not differ in mean age, gender distribution, total cell number or subset yield. A total of 100 million to 110 million sorted cells were examined across all samples, and a strong correlation was observed between cell number per subset and RNA yield. The study compared the TCRB repertoires of sorted circulating CD4+ T cell subsets in recently diagnosed type 1 diabetes patients with those in matched healthy donors. Naive and central memory subsets were obtained from all 30 or so donors, but regulatory and stem cell-like memory subsets were isolated from only 8 patients and roughly 8 healthy donors. Summary of the overall study and its limitations: At VDJ recombination sites, type 1 diabetes patients had fewer insertions and more deleted nucleotides, which implies abnormalities in thymic rearrangement. The naive, central memory and regulatory TCRB repertoires appeared to resemble one another more closely among patients than among healthy donors. Shorter templates might be favored by PCR, yet because patient and control samples were amplified and corrected together, any such skew would affect both groups equally. Because small numbers of individuals were included in the HLA sub-analyses, any influence of HLA type on TCRB rearrangement was left unresolved. Type 1 diabetes patients showed a moderate but significant shortening of TCRB CDR3 length in all four CD4+ subsets. Sequencing cDNA rather than genomic DNA could over-represent highly expressing activated cells, although activation and CD3 levels did not differ between groups.

From each donor, a single peripheral blood sample of approximately 120 mL on average was drawn into heparinised tubes. A BD FACSAria II was used to sort naive, central memory, regulatory and stem cell-like memory CD4+ T cells with a panel that included CD45RO, CCR7, CD25, CD127, CD95 and CD27. Purity was above 95% for every sorted population. PBMCs were isolated immediately by Lymphoprep density gradient centrifugation and stained directly without culture. So that batch effects would be minimized, each experiment stained and sorted samples in pairs, pairing one healthy donor with one patient. Via the germline V gene, CDR1 is MDHEN and CDR2 SYDVKM. The V end loses 5 bases and the J end loses 7 bases, and a stretch of 18 bases separates them. Counted from cysteine to phenylalanine, this CDR3 has 15 amino acids. Just CDR3 DNA is preserved here, 45 bases in frame from base 1. This clone occurred a few times. The antigen it recognizes is unknown. No much larger clone is present one base from it, and per-base qualities are unavailable.

The High Capacity cDNA Reverse Transcription Kit was used to reverse transcribe all of the isolated RNA, meaning that expressed TCRB transcripts were what got sequenced. Naive, central memory and regulatory T cell samples underwent deep immunoSEQ sequencing, averaging roughly 3.5 million total reads per sample. After sorted cells were lysed in RLT buffer, RNA was extracted with DNase-treated RNeasy Micro or Mini kits, with the choice depending on cell number. To prevent cross-contamination, every cell subset was processed on its own, while patient and healthy donor samples were processed together. The immunoSEQ multiplex PCR was used to amplify TCRB sequences from cDNA, yielding 87-bp fragments that span the CDR3 region. The amplicons were sequenced using the Illumina HiSeq platform. Turning to the authors' computational methods: Synthetic template baselines were used to correct PCR bias computationally, reads within Hamming distance 2 were collapsed, and singletons that could not be merged were discarded. By aligning reads against IMGT, V, D and J genes, CDR3 length, and insertions or deletions at six rearrangement sites were assigned. Within each subset, clonotype counts were normalized to sorted cell number, after which true diversity and Gini coefficients were computed with the tcR R package. The overlap coefficient, calculated on TCRB nucleotide sequences, was used to quantify repertoire sharing. Out-of-frame TCRB sequences from naive cells were analyzed to stand in for the pre-selection repertoire. Entries here come from immuneACCESS through TCRdb and include only in-frame sequences with V and J called. Some clones fail to appear in such tables; in the studies checked, an unresolved V gene covers under half of the shortfall, and the cause of the remainder is unknown. V and J calls and clone size are those listed in that table; D and trimming were worked out from the DNA. Counted in this sample were under 350,000 clones; around 15% of them appeared once. The top ten clonotypes cover over 0.015% of the sample.

What was sequenced was naive CD4+ T cells from blood. The cell subset or site label for this specimen denotes: true naive CD4+ T cells. The receptor chain draws on TRBV28 and TRBJ2-1, with the D gene uncertain. The source of this sequence is a man between 25 and 39 years old with type 1 diabetes. The CDR3 in this case is CASSLGGRLRNEQFF. The DNA sequence reads TGTGCCAGCAGTCTTGGCGGCCGCCTGAGGAATGAGCAGTTCTTC.